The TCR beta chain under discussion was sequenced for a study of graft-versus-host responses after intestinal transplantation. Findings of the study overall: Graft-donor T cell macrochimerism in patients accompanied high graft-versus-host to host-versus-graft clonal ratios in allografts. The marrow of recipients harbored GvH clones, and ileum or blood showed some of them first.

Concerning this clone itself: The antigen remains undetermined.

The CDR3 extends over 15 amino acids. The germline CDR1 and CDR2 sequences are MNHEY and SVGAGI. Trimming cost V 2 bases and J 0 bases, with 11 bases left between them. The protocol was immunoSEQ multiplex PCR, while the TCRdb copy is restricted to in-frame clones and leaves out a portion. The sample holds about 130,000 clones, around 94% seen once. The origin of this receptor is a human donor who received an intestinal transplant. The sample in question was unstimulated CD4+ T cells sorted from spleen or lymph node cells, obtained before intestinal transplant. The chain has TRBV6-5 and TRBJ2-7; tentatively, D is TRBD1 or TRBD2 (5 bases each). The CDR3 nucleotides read TGTGCCAGCAGTTACACCGGGACGGACTCCTACGAGCAGTACTTC. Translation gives CASSYTGTDSYEQYF.